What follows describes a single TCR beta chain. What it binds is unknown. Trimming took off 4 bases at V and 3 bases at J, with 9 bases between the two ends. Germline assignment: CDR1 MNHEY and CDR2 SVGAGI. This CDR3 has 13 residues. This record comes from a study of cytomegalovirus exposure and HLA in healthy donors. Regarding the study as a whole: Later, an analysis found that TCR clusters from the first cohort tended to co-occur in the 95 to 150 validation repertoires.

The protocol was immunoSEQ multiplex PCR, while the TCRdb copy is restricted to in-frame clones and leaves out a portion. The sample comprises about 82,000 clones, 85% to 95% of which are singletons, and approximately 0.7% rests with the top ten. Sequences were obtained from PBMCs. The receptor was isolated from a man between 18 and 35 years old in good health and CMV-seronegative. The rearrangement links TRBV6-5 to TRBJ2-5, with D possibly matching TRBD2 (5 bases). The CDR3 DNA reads TGTGCCAGCAGTTCGGACTTCAAAGAGACCCAGTACTTC. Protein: CASSSDFKETQYF.